This T cell receptor beta chain appears in the sequencing data of a study of cytomegalovirus exposure and HLA in healthy donors. Findings and caveats of the study: Later on, an analysis showed TCR association rates differing by HLA locus, with DRB1 the most and HLA-C the fewest. Earlier analysis found most TCR beta V segments productive about 90% or about 30% of the time. One cluster of highly shared sequence variants probably arose as a sequencing artifact.

The CDR3 length is 13 residues. With 60 Vbeta and 13 Jbeta primers, the PCR was carried out. TCRdb keeps only in-frame clones here, not all; method: immunoSEQ multiplex PCR. The top ten hold less than 7% of the sample, which has tens of thousands of clones, 75% to 85% seen once. Regarding this clone: Its antigen is unknown.

The sequence was collected from a male donor in good health and CMV-seronegative. Sequencing was done on a sample of PBMCs. V and J are TRBV21-1 and TRBJ1-1; the table's D gene call, TRBD1, was not cross checked with the DNA. TRBV21-1 is tagged as a pseudogene. The CDR3 is CLRGGLMNTEAFF. CDR3 DNA: TGCCTGCGTGGGGGCCTCATGAACACTGAAGCTTTCTTT.